The next 26 T cell receptor beta chains were all read from a single sample in a study of blood T cell repertoires in COVID-19. The table came from immunoSEQ multiplex PCR; TCRdb's copy has only in-frame clones and leaves some out. The table includes just over 150,000 clones, approximately 80% detected once. Sequencing input: peripheral blood. The receptors derive from a woman between 45 and 60 years old with acute or convalescent COVID-19.

The chain recombines TRBV7-2 with TRBJ2-7, with a tentative D call TRBD2 (6 bases). Germline assignment: CDR1 SGHTA and CDR2 FQGNSA. The ends were cut back, 5 bases at V and 1 base at J, with 12 bases in the middle. This CDR3 has 14 amino acids. The CDR3 nucleotides are TGTGCCAGCAGCGGTATAGCGGATTCCTACGAGCAGTACTTC. Protein: CASSGIADSYEQYF. Complete variable domain (other parts from reference TRBV7-2 and TRBJ2-7): GAGVSQSPSNKVTEKGKDVELRCDPISGHTALYWYRQSLGQGLEFLIYFQGNSAPDKSGLPSDRFSAERTGGSVSTLTIQRTQQEDSAVYLCASSGIADSYEQYFGPGTRLTVT.

The rearrangement joins TRBV3-1 (or the pseudogene TRBV3-2) to TRBJ2-2; 8 nucleotides agree with TRBD1. The trim removed 1 base at V and 5 bases at J, leaving 6 bases unmatched. This CDR3 contains 16 residues. The V gene's germline CDR1 is LGHDT and CDR2 YNNKEL (reference sequence). In nucleotides, the CDR3 is TGTGCCAGCAGCCAAGTACCAGGGGGCTTGACCGGGGAGCTGTTTTTT. This translates into CASSQVPGGLTGELFF.

This sequence joins TRBV19 and TRBJ2-2, with D perhaps matching TRBD2 (6 bases). This CDR3 spans 19 amino acids. Trimming shortened V by 4 bases and J by 4 bases, and 25 bases separated the two germline ends. The germline V gene encodes CDR1 LNHDA and CDR2 SQIVND (reference sequence). CDR3 sequence (DNA): TGTGCCAGTAGTACGGGGCGTGCGTTGCGGCGGGGCTCCACCGGGGAGCTGTTTTTT. Amino acids: CASSTGRALRRGSTGELFF. Looking up the rest from reference TRBV19 and TRBJ2-2 gives the full variable domain: DGGITQSPKYLFRKEGQNVTLSCEQNLNHDAMYWYRQDPGQGLRLIYYSQIVNDFQKGDIAEGYSVSREKKESFPLTVTSAQKNPTAFYLCASSTGRALRRGSTGELFFGEGSRLTVL.

This chain uses TRBV15 with TRBJ2-7; 7 nucleotides agree with TRBD1. From germline, CDR1 is LNHNV and CDR2 YYDKDF (reference sequence). V shed 3 bases, J shed 4 bases, and the junction held 6 bases outside the gene matches. The length of the CDR3 is 14 residues. CDR3 in DNA: TGTGCCACCAGCAGGGGAGACAGGGTATACGAGCAGTACTTC. Translating it yields CATSRGDRVYEQYF. The full variable domain, with the rest looked up from reference TRBV15 and TRBJ2-7, is DAMVIQNPRYQVTQFGKPVTLSCSQTLNHNVMYWYQQKSSQAPKLLFHYYDKDFNNEADTPDNFQSRRPNTSFCFLDIRSPGLGDTAMYLCATSRGDRVYEQYFGPGTRLTVT.

Here the CDR3 reads CASSVRSAGSFTGELFF. CDR3 DNA: TGTGCCAGCAGCGTCCGCTCGGCGGGGAGTTTCACCGGGGAGCTGTTTTTT. This rearrangement joins TRBV9 to TRBJ2-2; D is perhaps TRBD2 (6 bases). The CDR3 length is 17 residues. Trimming cost V 2 bases and J 4 bases, with 18 bases left between them. Germline V lookup: CDR1 SGDLS, CDR2 YYNGEE.

The gene calls are TRBV6-2 or TRBV6-3 and TRBJ2-7; 7 nucleotides align to TRBD1. Germline V gene data show CDR1 as MNHEY and CDR2 as SVGEGT. Trimming cost V 5 bases and J 0 bases; bases outside gene matches: 10. The CDR3 covers 16 residues. Written as DNA, the CDR3 is TGTGCCAGCAGTCCCTATTCGGGGACAGCCTCCTACGAGCAGTACTTC. Amino acid sequence: CASSPYSGTASYEQYF.

The rearrangement links TRBV5-1 to TRBJ2-7, with TRBD1 matching over 7 bases. This CDR3 is built from 15 residues. Germline V gene data show CDR1 as SGHRS and CDR2 as YFSETQ. The J segment lost 0 bases and the V segment lost 0 bases, leaving 3 bases of the junction unmatched. The CDR3 reads CASSLGTGVSYEQYF. CDR3 bases: TGCGCCAGCAGCTTGGGGACAGGCGTCTCCTACGAGCAGTACTTC.

This clone was observed a handful of times. The chain recombines TRBV12-3 or TRBV12-4 with TRBJ1-5, with D possibly TRBD1 on 6 matching bases. CDR3 size: 12 residues. Deletions cut 7 bases from V and 6 bases from J, with 10 bases between. In DNA form, the CDR3 reads TGTGCCAGCAATATAGGGGGTCAGCCCCAGCATTTT. Its protein is CASNIGGQPQHF.

The chain couples TRBV2 to TRBJ2-1, with a tentative D call TRBD2 (7 bases). Trimming shortened V by 7 bases and J by 1 base, and 17 bases separated the two germline ends. Germline V lookup: CDR1 SNHLY, CDR2 FYNNEI. The CDR3 runs to 16 residues. CDR3 in amino acids: CASTREGVISYNEQFF. As DNA, the CDR3 is TGTGCCAGCACAAGGGAGGGGGTCATATCCTACAATGAGCAGTTCTTC.

The chain has TRBV19 and TRBJ2-1; D perhaps matches TRBD1 (5 bases). The CDR3 loop spans 15 amino acids. Germline V CDR1 and CDR2: LNHDA, SQIVND (reference sequence). V shed 6 bases and J shed 6 bases, with 18 bases lying between them. CDR3 coding DNA: TGTGCCAGTAGGCTTGAAGGGGCCACCTCCAATGAGCAGTTCTTC. Amino acid sequence: CASRLEGATSNEQFF.

The chain is built from TRBV2 and TRBJ2-5; 13 positions agree with TRBD2. The CDR3 spans 15 residues. From germline, CDR1 is SNHLY and CDR2 FYNNEI. V lost 6 bases to trimming and J lost 9 bases; unmatched junction nucleotides: 10. Here the CDR3 DNA reads TGTGCCAGCAGGACCTACAGGACTAGCGGGAGCCCCCAGTACTTC. The encoded protein is CASRTYRTSGSPQYF.

The rearrangement uses TRBV6-6 and TRBJ2-1; 7 positions agree with TRBD1. The V gene end was trimmed by 5 bases and the J gene end by 16 bases; junction bases not matched to a gene: 8. The CDR3 is 11 amino acids. Per germline, CDR1 MNHNY and CDR2 SVGAGI (reference sequence). The CDR3 DNA reads as TGTGCCAGCAGTGCAAGACAGGGTTATTTCTTC. Translating gives CASSARQGYFF.

This clone was observed a few times. This sequence joins TRBV6-1 and TRBJ1-2; the match to TRBD1 covers 10 bases. CDR3 length: 20 amino acids. CDR1 MNHNS and CDR2 SASEGT come from the germline V gene. The V gene end was trimmed by 0 bases and the J gene end by 6 bases; junction bases not matched to a gene: 19. The CDR3 nucleotides read TGTGCCAGCAGTGAAGCCTTAACTGGGCCTATCGGACAGGGGGGAGATGGCTACACCTTC. Residues: CASSEALTGPIGQGGDGYTF.

V gene TRBV29-1 combines with J gene TRBJ2-1; TRBD1 agrees at 8 bases. Germline values: CDR1 SQVTM, CDR2 ANQGSEA. Germline trimming cut 5 bases from V and 3 bases from J; bases unmatched to any gene: 9. CDR3 length: 15 amino acids. The CDR3 loop is CSVTDRGRGYNEQFF. CDR3 coding DNA: TGCAGCGTTACCGACAGGGGCAGGGGCTACAATGAGCAGTTCTTC.

The J gene is TRBJ2-5, the V gene TRBV10-3; 9 nucleotides align to TRBD2. After removal of 6 bases from V and 0 bases from J, the junction contained 5 bases not matched to a gene. The CDR3 loop spans 15 amino acids. Germline-derived CDR1 and CDR2 are ENHRY and SYGVKD. The CDR3 region has the DNA TGTGCCATCAGAAAGAGCGGGGGGAACCAAGAGACCCAGTACTTC. Its protein is CAIRKSGGNQETQYF.

The chain has TRBV7-7 and TRBJ2-6; D is perhaps TRBD1 (6 bases). Germline V gives CDR1 SSHAT, CDR2 FNYEAQ (reference sequence). CDR3 length equals 15 residues. The V and J ends lost 1 base and 2 bases respectively, with 6 bases between them. The CDR3 nucleotides are TGTGCCAGCAGCTTAGACAGGGCTGGGGCCAACGTCCTGACTTTC. Protein product: CASSLDRAGANVLTF.

CDR3: CASSQTSGRYEQYF. Here the CDR3 DNA reads TGTGCCAGCAGCCAGACTAGCGGGAGGTACGAGCAGTACTTC. The chain links TRBV3-1 (or the pseudogene TRBV3-2) to TRBJ2-7; 13 bases are a match to TRBD2. CDR1 LGHDT and CDR2 YNNKEL come from the germline V gene (reference sequence). Trimming removed 3 bases from V and 4 bases from J; junction bases left unmatched: 0. The CDR3 loop spans 14 amino acids.

J is TRBJ1-2 and V is TRBV25-1, with D unresolved. Trimming shortened V by 1 base and J by 5 bases, and 5 bases separated the two germline ends. This CDR3 comprises 12 residues. CDR1 is MGHDK, CDR2 SYGVNS, per germline. Here the CDR3 reads CASSESGYGYTF. CDR3 nucleotide sequence: TGTGCCAGCAGTGAATCCGGGTATGGCTACACCTTC.

The genes are TRBV7-6 and TRBJ2-3; 9 nucleotides match TRBD1. This CDR3 is 16 amino acids long. The trim removed 5 bases at V and 6 bases at J, leaving 12 bases unmatched. Germline V gene lookup returns CDR1 SGHVS and CDR2 FNYEAQ. The CDR3 here is CASSPRPGQGSDTQYF. CDR3 DNA sequence: TGTGCCAGCAGCCCTCGGCCGGGACAGGGATCGGATACGCAGTATTTT.

In its sample, this clone was seen a few times. The V gene is TRBV6-5, the J gene TRBJ2-5; 7 bases line up with TRBD1. V lost 6 bases to trimming and J lost 3 bases; unmatched junction nucleotides: 10. This CDR3 is built from 15 residues. Looked up from germline, CDR1 is MNHEY and CDR2 is SVGAGI. The CDR3: CASSPGQRVEETQYF. The CDR3 DNA follows: TGTGCCAGCAGCCCGGGACAGAGGGTAGAAGAGACCCAGTACTTC.

This rearrangement joins TRBV14 to TRBJ2-7; TRBD2 is a possible D gene (6 bases). V lost 1 base to trimming and J lost 9 bases, with 10 bases between them. CDR3 length equals 12 residues. Germline V CDR1 and CDR2: SGHDN, FVKESK. As DNA, the CDR3 is TGTGCCAGCAGCCAAGCTACGCGGGGGCAGTACTTC. This translates into CASSQATRGQYF.

V usage is TRBV4-1 and J usage is TRBJ1-2, with TRBD1 as a possible D gene (5 bases). Per the germline V gene, CDR1 is MGHRA and CDR2 is YSYEKL. Between the trimmed V and J ends, which lost 1 base and 4 bases, there was a span of 10 bases. The CDR3 is made up of 14 amino acids. The CDR3: CASSQVGGVYGYTF. CDR3 nucleotide sequence: TGCGCCAGCAGCCAAGTGGGGGGTGTCTATGGCTACACCTTC.

V is TRBV3-1 (or the pseudogene TRBV3-2) and J is TRBJ2-5, with D tentatively TRBD2 (6 bases). Germline CDR1 LGHDT, CDR2 YNNKEL (reference sequence). Trimming pared 9 bases from V and 5 bases from J, leaving 16 bases between. The CDR3 covers 13 residues. In DNA form, the CDR3 reads TGTGCCAGTCTCGGAGGGCCCGGGGAGACCCAGTACTTC. The encoded protein is CASLGGPGETQYF.

This chain joins TRBV19 and TRBJ1-2; D unresolved. Germline V CDR1 and CDR2: LNHDA, SQIVND (reference sequence). V lost 6 bases to trimming and J lost 2 bases, with 13 bases between them. The CDR3 spans 14 residues. Written as DNA, the CDR3 is TGTGCCAGTAGATCGGGGAACGGCAACTATGGCTACACCTTC. As protein: CASRSGNGNYGYTF. Looking up the rest from reference TRBV19 and TRBJ1-2 gives the full variable domain: DGGITQSPKYLFRKEGQNVTLSCEQNLNHDAMYWYRQDPGQGLRLIYYSQIVNDFQKGDIAEGYSVSREKKESFPLTVTSAQKNPTAFYLCASRSGNGNYGYTFGSGTRLTVV.

This clone showed up just a few times. One end of the junction varies from germline; a read error may be responsible. DNA for the CDR3: TGTGCCAGCAGCAGAACAGGGTTCCCTAACGAAAAACTGTTTTTT. Translated, it gives CASSRTGFPNEKLFF. This chain joins TRBV5-6 and TRBJ1-4; possibly TRBD1 for D (6 bases). This CDR3 has 15 amino acids. Germline CDR1 SGHDT, CDR2 YYEEEE.

For the CDR3, the DNA is TGTGCCAGCAGCCCCGGTGGCACAGATACGCAGTATTTT. It yields the protein CASSPGGTDTQYF. This sequence joins TRBV13 and TRBJ2-3; no clear D. CDR3 size: 13 residues. The V end was cut by 5 bases, the J end by 1 base, with 7 bases between. The germline V gene encodes CDR1 PRHDT and CDR2 FYEKMQ (reference sequence).